A selection of T cell receptor beta chains follows, all from one sample in a study of TIL therapy for anti-PD-1-resistant metastatic lung cancer. Method: immunoSEQ multiplex PCR; TCRdb's copy keeps in-frame clones and lacks some. The data contain tens of thousands of clones, 69% of them seen just once; the ten biggest clones take up 6% to 8.5%. The input for sequencing was blood, taken at baseline. All receptors come from a person aged 25-85 years with non-small cell lung cancer. CDR3s include the opening cysteine and the closing phenylalanine or tryptophan. A D gene is named only where the DNA matches it firmly. Expanded clones are given a class, and other clones once, few, many or no size at all.

abundance	v_gene	d_gene	j_gene	CDR3aa	CDR3nt
few	TRBV11-2	NA	TRBJ2-7	CASSPRGYEQYF	TGTGCCAGCAGCCCCCGCGGCTACGAGCAGTACTTC
NA	TRBV5-1	TRBD1	TRBJ1-1	CASSLTGTGLNTEAFF	TGCGCCAGCAGCTTGACCGGGACAGGGTTAAACACTGAAGCTTTCTTT
NA	TRBV4-1	NA	TRBJ2-2	CASSQTSGADTGELFF	TGCGCCAGCAGCCAAACGTCAGGGGCGGACACCGGGGAGCTGTTTTTT
NA	TRBV29-1	NA	TRBJ2-7	CSVRAPPPLYEQYF	TGCAGCGTTCGGGCCCCACCTCCCCTTTACGAGCAGTACTTC
NA	TRBV7-6	TRBD2	TRBJ2-1	CASSSDGKRDLNNEQFF	TGTGCCAGCAGTTCTGACGGCAAGCGGGACTTAAACAATGAGCAGTTCTTC
few	TRBV2	TRBD1	TRBJ1-5	CASSDWTGGDQPQHF	TGTGCCAGCAGTGACTGGACAGGGGGGGATCAGCCCCAGCATTTT
NA	TRBV5-1	TRBD1	TRBJ2-5	CASSLALTGATKTQYF	TGCGCCAGCAGCTTGGCTCTTACAGGGGCGACGAAGACCCAGTACTTC
NA	TRBV11-3	TRBD2	TRBJ2-1	CASSSPQGGRDYNEQFF	TGTGCCAGCAGCTCACCCCAGGGCGGGAGGGACTACAATGAGCAGTTCTTC
NA	TRBV5-1	NA	TRBJ2-2	CASSLDSAGELFF	TGCGCCAGCAGCTTGGATAGCGCCGGGGAGCTGTTTTTT
few	TRBV6-1	NA	TRBJ1-2	CASSEVSIRSHGYTF	TGTGCCAGCAGTGAAGTCTCCATACGTTCGCATGGCTACACCTTC
NA	TRBV19	TRBD1	TRBJ1-5	CASSPALDRGNQPQHF	TGTGCCAGTAGTCCAGCATTGGACAGGGGAAATCAGCCCCAGCATTTT
NA	TRBV2	TRBD1	TRBJ1-4	CASTVQGAQDEKLFF	TGTGCCAGCACGGTACAGGGGGCGCAGGATGAAAAACTGTTTTTT
once	TRBV6-6	NA	TRBJ2-7	CASSYSLGVGYEQYF	TGTGCCAGCAGTTACTCGTTAGGGGTGGGCTACGAGCAGTACTTC
NA	TRBV29-1	TRBD1	TRBJ2-1	CSVVGQDSNNEQFF	TGCAGCGTTGTAGGACAGGATAGCAACAATGAGCAGTTCTTC
NA	TRBV27	NA	TRBJ2-4	CASSFGGGGQPQNIQYF	TGTGCCAGCAGTTTCGGTGGTGGGGGGCAGCCCCAAAACATTCAGTACTTC
NA	TRBV19	NA	TRBJ1-5	CASRPQEYSNQPQHF	TGTGCCAGTAGACCACAGGAATATAGCAATCAGCCCCAGCATTTT
NA	TRBV19	TRBD1	TRBJ2-5	CASSVTGAGTQYF	TGTGCCAGTAGTGTTACAGGGGCGGGGACCCAGTACTTC
NA	TRBV7-2	TRBD1	TRBJ2-3	CASSLAPGGLDTQYF	TGTGCCAGCAGCTTAGCGCCAGGGGGCTTAGATACGCAGTATTTT
NA	TRBV7-9	TRBD2	TRBJ2-1	CASSLSGSRNEQFF	TGTGCCAGCAGCCTTAGCGGGTCCCGTAATGAGCAGTTCTTC
NA	TRBV5-1	NA	TRBJ2-1	CASAPTVSYNEQFF	TGCGCCAGCGCTCCGACAGTCTCCTACAATGAGCAGTTCTTC
NA	TRBV2	TRBD2	TRBJ2-2	CASTSGRSTGELFF	TGTGCCAGCACTAGCGGGAGGAGCACCGGGGAGCTGTTTTTT
NA	TRBV4-1	NA	TRBJ1-4	CASSPKGGGIAREKLFF	TGCGCCAGCAGCCCGAAAGGGGGAGGAATAGCCAGGGAAAAACTGTTTTTT
NA	TRBV5-1	NA	TRBJ1-1	CASSLEIGITEAFF	TGCGCCAGCAGCTTGGAGATAGGGATCACTGAAGCTTTCTTT
once	TRBV6-6	TRBD1	TRBJ2-4	CASSSGTGDIQYF	TGTGCCAGCAGCTCCGGGACAGGGGACATTCAGTACTTC
NA	TRBV7-8	TRBD2	TRBJ2-7	CASSQTSGGYEQYF	TGTGCCAGCAGCCAGACTAGCGGGGGGTACGAGCAGTACTTC
NA	TRBV2	TRBD2	TRBJ2-5	CASSLLAGEETQYF	TGTGCCAGCAGTCTACTAGCGGGGGAGGAGACCCAGTACTTC
few	TRBV19	NA	TRBJ1-1	CASSIDRGKPEAFF	TGTGCCAGTAGTATAGATAGAGGGAAGCCCGAAGCTTTCTTT
NA	TRBV21-1	NA	TRBJ2-7	CASTPGQGSYEQYF	TGTGCCAGCACCCCCGGACAGGGATCCTACGAGCAGTACTTC
few	TRBV6-5	NA	TRBJ1-1	CASRGWGGKDTEAFF	TGTGCCAGCAGGGGATGGGGAGGGAAGGACACTGAAGCTTTCTTT
NA	TRBV15	NA	TRBJ1-4	CATSRGINEKLFF	TGTGCCACCTCGAGGGGGATTAATGAAAAACTGTTTTTT
few	TRBV6-1	NA	TRBJ1-4	CASTRGPNEKLFF	TGTGCCAGTACCCGAGGTCCTAATGAAAAACTGTTTTTT
NA	TRBV5-1	NA	TRBJ2-1	CASSLILASNEQFF	TGCGCCAGCAGCTTAATACTAGCCTCCAATGAGCAGTTCTTC
NA	TRBV1	NA	TRBJ1-5	CTSSQEDRGPLSNQPQHF	TGCACCAGCAGCCAAGAGGACAGGGGGCCGTTAAGCAATCAGCCCCAGCATTTT
NA	TRBV5-1	TRBD2	TRBJ2-5	CASSLARGGEETQYF	TGCGCCAGCAGCTTGGCCCGGGGAGGGGAAGAGACCCAGTACTTC
few	TRBV2	NA	TRBJ2-5	CASKFEGGLETQYF	TGTGCCAGCAAATTCGAAGGGGGTTTGGAGACCCAGTACTTC
NA	TRBV7-8	TRBD2	TRBJ2-1	CASSLQLAGSYNEQFF	TGTGCCAGCAGCCTCCAACTAGCGGGGTCCTACAATGAGCAGTTCTTC
NA	TRBV5-1	NA	TRBJ2-7	CASSSGWGYEQYF	TGCGCCAGCAGCAGCGGGTGGGGGTACGAGCAGTACTTC
NA	TRBV30	TRBD2	TRBJ2-7	CAWSLGLAGYEQYF	TGTGCCTGGAGCCTGGGACTAGCGGGATACGAGCAGTACTTC
NA	TRBV9	NA	TRBJ1-6	CASSSQGFNSPLHF	TGTGCCAGCAGCTCACAGGGTTTCAATTCACCCCTCCACTTT
NA	TRBV2	NA	TRBJ2-7	CASSEDLASSYEQYF	TGTGCCAGCAGTGAAGACCTAGCGAGCTCCTACGAGCAGTACTTC
few	TRBV18	TRBD1	TRBJ2-7	CASSPPDRDEQYF	TGTGCCAGCTCACCACCCGACAGGGACGAGCAGTACTTC
NA	TRBV6-5	TRBD1	TRBJ1-1	CASRDSHTEAFF	TGTGCCAGCCGGGACAGTCACACTGAAGCTTTCTTT
NA	TRBV7-6	NA	TRBJ1-1	CASSLGQNTEAFF	TGTGCCAGCAGCTTAGGACAGAACACTGAAGCTTTCTTT
NA	TRBV10-1	NA	TRBJ2-7	CASSEISGNRVEQYF	TGCGCCAGCAGTGAGATCAGCGGGAACAGGGTCGAGCAGTACTTC
NA	TRBV4-1	TRBD1	TRBJ1-4	CASSQRPGGFNEKLFF	TGCGCCAGCAGCCAGCGTCCAGGGGGCTTTAATGAAAAACTGTTTTTT
NA	TRBV29-1	NA	TRBJ1-4	CSVMEVVASGKLFF	TGCAGCGTTATGGAGGTAGTGGCATCGGGAAAACTGTTTTTT
medium-sized	TRBV7-9	NA	TRBJ2-7	CASSLGTYEQYF	TGTGCCAGCAGCCTAGGTACCTACGAGCAGTACTTC
NA	TRBV12-5	NA	TRBJ1-5	CASVYQSNQPQHF	TGTGCTAGTGTCTACCAGAGTAATCAGCCCCAGCATTTT
NA	TRBV18	TRBD1	TRBJ1-2	CASSPQDRGPHGYTF	TGTGCCAGCTCACCGCAGGACAGGGGCCCTCATGGCTACACCTTC
NA	TRBV2	NA	TRBJ1-6	CASREVGWSGSPLHF	TGTGCCAGCAGAGAGGTCGGGTGGTCTGGTTCACCCCTCCACTTT
few	TRBV6-4	TRBD1	TRBJ1-1	CASSGERQGIPEAFF	TGTGCCAGCAGTGGCGAACGACAGGGGATCCCTGAAGCTTTCTTT